This TCR beta chain was found in a study of CD8+CD57+ T cells in acquired aplastic anemia. The study's findings and limits: There were roughly 30 CD8+ CDR3 sequences that occurred in both patients and controls.

This CDR3 is 17 amino acids long. CDR1 is SNHLY and CDR2 is FYNNEI in the germline V gene. Trimming removed 0 bases from V and 5 bases from J, with 14 bases in between. An expansion of CD8+CD57+ cells by flow cytometry had been shown in patients chosen for sequencing. The template used for profiling TCR beta VDJ and CDR3 was genomic DNA. TCRdb re-derived calls from the reads in MiXCR, one entry per CDR3 protein. The table has a few hundred thousand distinct CDR3 sequences, roughly 59% seen once. On this clonotype itself: Its cognate antigen is unknown.

This TCR came from a human donor with aplastic anemia. The V gene is TRBV2, the J gene TRBJ1-6, with D uncertain. The specimen sequenced was sorted CD4+, CD8+, or CD8+CD57+ T cells (not recorded which) from PBMCs. DNA for the CDR3: TGTGCCAGCAGTGAAGCCGACCCATCCATTCATAATTCACCCCTCCACTTT. This translates into CASSEADPSIHNSPLHF.